These 19 T cell receptor beta chains came from one sample sequenced in a study of blood T cell repertoires in COVID-19. The assay was immunoSEQ multiplex PCR, and TCRdb's table has in-frame clones only and misses some. Counted here are over 200,000 clones, under 85% occurring once; the ten biggest clones make up under 2%. Sequencing input: PBMCs or T cells enriched from blood (not recorded which). The source of these receptors is a man aged 55-75 years who had recovered from COVID-19.

The V call is TRBV19, the J call TRBJ1-5; 9 positions match TRBD1. V shed 5 bases and J 7 bases; nucleotides not matched to a gene: 6. The CDR3 totals 14 residues. CDR1 is LNHDA and CDR2 is SQIVND in the germline V gene (reference sequence). CDR3 loop: CASSFRTGAQPQHF. The CDR3 bases are TGTGCCAGTAGTTTCAGGACAGGGGCCCAGCCCCAGCATTTT. Full variable domain (remainder filled in from reference TRBV19 and TRBJ1-5): DGGITQSPKYLFRKEGQNVTLSCEQNLNHDAMYWYRQDPGQGLRLIYYSQIVNDFQKGDIAEGYSVSREKKESFPLTVTSAQKNPTAFYLCASSFRTGAQPQHFGDGTRLSIL.

This clone was observed once. The chain links TRBV10-3 to TRBJ1-6; D remains unclear. The V end was cut by 10 bases, the J end by 0 bases, with 7 bases between. The germline V gene encodes CDR1 ENHRY and CDR2 SYGVKD. This CDR3 has 13 residues. CDR3 amino acids: CASRDSYNSPLHF. In DNA form, the CDR3 reads TGTGCCAGCCGGGACTCCTATAATTCACCCCTCCACTTT.

This chain links TRBV7-9 with TRBJ2-7; perhaps TRBD2 as D (5 bases). The V end was cut by 0 bases, the J end by 3 bases, with 12 bases between. This CDR3 contains 15 residues. From germline, CDR1 is SEHNR and CDR2 FQNEAQ (reference sequence). DNA for the CDR3: TGTGCCAGCAGCTTAGCAGGGAGCCCCCTCTACGAGCAGTACTTC. Protein sequence: CASSLAGSPLYEQYF.

The chain uses TRBV10-3 and TRBJ1-4; D gene ambiguous. V was shortened by 2 bases and J by 8 bases, with 9 bases between the two germline ends. This CDR3 region has 13 residues. Germline CDR1 ENHRY, CDR2 SYGVKD. CDR3 amino acids: CAISELLLEKLFF. CDR3 bases: TGTGCCATCAGTGAGCTATTATTGGAAAAACTGTTTTTT.

CDR3 bases: TGTGCCAGCAGGGGGGGGACCTACTATGGCTACACCTTC. Its translation: CASRGGTYYGYTF. V and J are TRBV2 and TRBJ1-2; maybe TRBD1 (5 bases). The CDR3 covers 13 residues. CDR1 is SNHLY and CDR2 is FYNNEI in the germline V gene. V was clipped by 6 bases and J by 3 bases, with 11 bases between them.

This chain connects TRBV5-1 to TRBJ1-2; 7 positions agree with TRBD1. Germline V gene sequence: CDR1 SGHRS, CDR2 YFSETQ. The CDR3 is made up of 15 amino acids. V shed 0 bases and J 3 bases; nucleotides not matched to a gene: 5. CDR3 DNA sequence: TGCGCCAGCAGCTTGGGCCTAGGGGGCCACTATGGCTACACCTTC. Encoded protein: CASSLGLGGHYGYTF.

The gene calls are TRBV30 and TRBJ2-2, with a tentative D call TRBD2 (7 bases). This CDR3 has 14 amino acids. Trimming removed 1 base at V and 8 bases at J, with 14 bases between. Germline CDR1 GTSNPN, CDR2 SVGIG (reference sequence). The CDR3 protein is CAWSDLRGGGELFF. CDR3 coding DNA: TGTGCCTGGAGTGACCTCAGGGGAGGGGGGGAGCTGTTTTTT.

The V gene is TRBV4-1, the J gene TRBJ2-5; D perhaps matches TRBD1 (5 bases). The CDR3 has 16 residues. Per the germline V gene, CDR1 is MGHRA and CDR2 is YSYEKL. V was trimmed by 2 bases and J by 2 bases, leaving 15 bases between them. The CDR3 DNA sequence: TGCGCCAGCAGCCAAACTATAGACAGAGCTCAAGAGACCCAGTACTTC. Protein product: CASSQTIDRAQETQYF.

The chain carries TRBV27 and TRBJ2-3; 8 bases are a match to TRBD2. The CDR3 runs 15 residues. V lost 3 bases, J lost 1 base, and 3 bases stayed unmatched. The V gene's germline CDR1 is MNHEY and CDR2 SMNVEV (reference sequence). The chain's CDR3 is CASSFWRGGTDTQYF. The CDR3 coding sequence is TGTGCCAGCAGTTTCTGGCGGGGGGGCACAGATACGCAGTATTTT.

V and J are TRBV18 and TRBJ2-3; D gene unclear. The CDR3 extends over 13 amino acids. From germline, CDR1 is KGHSH and CDR2 LQKENI. V lost 6 bases and J 5 bases, leaving 12 bases between the germline ends. The CDR3 loop reads CASSTDTGDTQYF. In DNA, the CDR3 is TGTGCCAGCTCTACAGACACTGGAGATACGCAGTATTTT.

The chain employs TRBV7-2 and TRBJ1-2; 7 nucleotides match TRBD1. V shed 2 bases and J 0 bases; nucleotides not matched to a gene: 3. The CDR3 is made up of 15 amino acids. Germline CDR1 and CDR2: SGHTA and FQGNSA. CDR3 DNA sequence: TGTGCCAGCAGCTTAACAGGGGTTGCTAACTATGGCTACACCTTC. Its protein product is CASSLTGVANYGYTF.

V gene TRBV6-5 combines with J gene TRBJ1-5; TRBD1 agrees at 7 bases. V shed 6 bases, J shed 3 bases, and the junction held 8 bases outside the gene matches. This CDR3 comprises 15 residues. Germline lookup yields CDR1 MNHEY and CDR2 SVGAGI. CDR3 region: CASRGDRDLNQPQHF. CDR3 bases: TGTGCCAGCAGAGGAGACAGGGACCTCAATCAGCCCCAGCATTTT.

The chain is built from TRBV3-1 (or the pseudogene TRBV3-2) and TRBJ1-2; weak D call: TRBD1 (5 bases). The length of the CDR3 is 13 residues. V shed 1 base and J shed 8 bases, with 11 bases lying between them. CDR1 is LGHDT and CDR2 is YNNKEL in the germline V gene (reference sequence). The CDR3: CASSQGTKDGYTF. The CDR3, as DNA: TGTGCCAGCAGCCAAGGGACAAAGGACGGCTACACCTTC.

The CDR3 DNA reads TGTGCCAGCAGCCCCCTGACAGCTAACTATGGCTACACCTTC. Protein: CASSPLTANYGYTF. The J gene is TRBJ1-2, the V gene TRBV4-2, with TRBD1 as a possible D gene (5 bases). With 4 bases removed from V and 0 bases from J, the gap between germline ends came to 9 bases. CDR3 length: 14 residues. Germline CDR1 and CDR2: LGHNA and YNFKEQ.

The rearrangement uses TRBV5-5 and TRBJ2-2; TRBD1 is a possible D gene (6 bases). There are 16 residues in the CDR3. Per the germline V gene, CDR1 is SGHKS and CDR2 is YYEKEE (reference sequence). Trimming took 2 bases from V and 5 from J, leaving 16 bases between them. CDR3 nucleotide sequence: TGTGCCAGCAGCTTAATTAGGGGGATTTGGACCGGGGAGCTGTTTTTT. Protein sequence: CASSLIRGIWTGELFF.

This chain uses TRBV7-6 with TRBJ1-2; D is perhaps TRBD1 (5 bases). CDR3 length: 13 residues. Germline CDR1 SGHVS, CDR2 FNYEAQ. Trimming took 5 bases from V and 3 from J, leaving 10 bases between them. Written as DNA, the CDR3 is TGTGCCAGCAGCCCGGGACTTTACTATGGCTACACCTTC. This sequence encodes CASSPGLYYGYTF.

This chain's CDR3 is CASAEDRGNYGYTF. Here the CDR3 DNA reads TGCGCCAGCGCTGAGGACAGGGGAAACTATGGCTACACCTTC. The chain recombines TRBV5-1 with TRBJ1-2; TRBD1 aligns across 9 bases. The junction had 6 bases not matched to a gene; V was cut back by 7 bases and J by 2 bases. Germline V gives CDR1 SGHRS, CDR2 YFSETQ. The CDR3 length is 14 residues.

The rearrangement uses TRBV11-3 and TRBJ2-4; 15 nucleotides agree with TRBD2. Germline V lookup: CDR1 SGHNT, CDR2 YENEEA. J gave up 0 bases and V 4 bases, and 7 bases lay outside the gene matches. The CDR3 length is 19 residues. CDR3 region: CASSSPGLAGGLAKNIQYF. The CDR3 DNA reads TGTGCCAGCAGCTCCCCGGGACTAGCGGGGGGCCTAGCCAAAAACATTCAGTACTTC.

J is TRBJ1-4 and V is TRBV15; 8 positions agree with TRBD1. This CDR3 region has 16 residues. From germline, CDR1 is LNHNV and CDR2 YYDKDF (reference sequence). V lost 1 base to trimming and J lost 8 bases; unmatched junction nucleotides: 9. For the CDR3, the DNA is TGTGCCACCAGCAGAGTACTGATACAGGGGGGCGAAAAACTGTTTTTT. The encoded protein is CATSRVLIQGGEKLFF.